One and the same sample provided the 23 T cell receptor beta chains below, sequenced in a study of breast tumors, draining lymph nodes, adjacent tissues. Samples came from axillary lymph nodes draining the breast cancer. Via MiXCR, TCRdb re-called the multiplex PCR reads, giving one row per CDR3 protein. This sample has 100,000 to 150,000 distinct CDR3 sequences, with approximately 20% found just once. Sequencing was carried out using axillary lymph node tissue. These receptors all come from a female donor with breast cancer. Some clones in this sample may be carry-over from other donors' samples.

This clonotype has more than one count but fewer than ten. The DNA for the CDR3 is TGTGCCAGCAGTCTTAATAAGGGGTGGGATACGCAGTATTTT. It specifies CASSLNKGWDTQYF. V usage is TRBV28 and J usage is TRBJ2-3; tentative D call: TRBD1 (5 bases). This CDR3 region has 14 residues. The V and J ends lost 5 bases and 6 bases respectively, with 15 bases between them. In germline, CDR1 is MDHEN, CDR2 SYDVKM.

This clonotype was observed at least ten times. The chain couples TRBV7-9 to TRBJ2-7, with TRBD1 identical over 7 bases. The CDR3 is 15 residues long. Looked up from germline, CDR1 is SEHNR and CDR2 is FQNEAQ (reference sequence). V dropped 2 bases and J dropped 2; count of bases not matched to a gene: 6. The CDR3 loop is CASSLRGTEAYEQYF. As DNA, the CDR3 is TGTGCCAGCAGCTTAAGGGGGACAGAGGCCTACGAGCAGTACTTC.

Note on this clonotype: A clone one base away is much larger, so this may be a read error. The genes are TRBV6-2 or TRBV6-3 and TRBJ2-3; possibly TRBD2 for D (5 bases). Germline V gene lookup returns CDR1 MNHEY and CDR2 SVGEGT. The CDR3 spans 13 residues. The CDR3 DNA sequence: TGTGCCGGCAGCCCCGGAGGCCCAGATACGCAGTATTTT. Protein product: CAGSPGGPDTQYF.

Worth noting for this clonotype: One base away lies a much larger clone, so this may be a sequencing read error. This chain uses TRBV5-1 with TRBJ2-7; D remains unclear. Trimming removed 3 bases at V and 0 bases at J, with 13 bases between. Germline-derived CDR1 and CDR2 are SGHRS and YFSETQ. This CDR3 comprises 15 residues. CDR3 DNA: TGCGCCAGCAGCTCGTTTCGCAGCAGCTCCTACGAGCAGTACTTC. Protein sequence: CASSSFRSSSYEQYF.

Many counts were recorded for this clonotype. This chain uses TRBV2 with TRBJ2-7, with D perhaps assigned TRBD1 or TRBD2 (5 bases each). This CDR3 region has 12 residues. Trimming stripped 5 bases from V and 9 bases from J, with 14 bases between. Germline CDR1 reads SNHLY; CDR2 reads FYNNEI. CDR3 in amino acids: CASSPGPQAQYF. The CDR3 bases are TGTGCCAGCAGTCCGGGGCCCCAGGCGCAGTACTTC.

This clonotype was counted at least ten times. The chain links TRBV6-1 to TRBJ1-2; TRBD1 might be the D (5 bases). This CDR3 contains 13 residues. The germline gives CDR1 MNHNS, CDR2 SASEGT. The V and J ends lost 2 bases and 5 bases respectively, with 9 bases between them. For the CDR3, the DNA is TGTGCCAGCAGTGAACTCAGGGAATATGGCTACACCTTC. Residues: CASSELREYGYTF.

V and J are TRBV27 and TRBJ2-3, with 9 bases that match TRBD2. The junction had 13 bases not matched to a gene; V was cut back by 6 bases and J by 6 bases. Germline CDR1 reads MNHEY; CDR2 reads SMNVEV (reference sequence). The CDR3 has 16 residues. DNA for the CDR3: TGTGCCAGCAGCTCTTTAGGCGGGAGGGCATGGGATACGCAGTATTTT. Amino acid sequence: CASSSLGGRAWDTQYF.

This clonotype was detected ten times or more. The CDR3 DNA follows: TGTGCCAGCAGTTTAACCGGGGGGACCTACAATGAGCAGTTCTTC. Its protein product is CASSLTGGTYNEQFF. The V and J genes are TRBV12-3 or TRBV12-4 and TRBJ2-1, with 7 positions matching TRBD2. After removal of 2 bases from V and 2 bases from J, the junction contained 3 bases not matched to a gene. This CDR3 region has 15 residues.

This clonotype was counted ten times or more. The rearrangement links TRBV19 to TRBJ2-5, with 7 bases that match TRBD1. With 6 bases clipped from V and 5 bases from J, the junction kept 9 bases outside the gene matches. The CDR3 has 14 residues. Germline CDR1 reads LNHDA; CDR2 reads SQIVND (reference sequence). The chain's CDR3 is CASSRQGRSETQYF. The CDR3 region has the DNA TGTGCCAGTAGCCGACAGGGCCGCAGTGAGACCCAGTACTTC.

This clonotype has more than one count but fewer than ten. The gene calls are TRBV6-2 or TRBV6-3 and TRBJ2-2; 8 bases are shared with TRBD1. The V segment lost 0 bases and the J segment 2 bases; nucleotides outside the gene matches: 5. The germline CDR1 and CDR2 sequences are MNHEY and SVGEGT. CDR3 length: 17 residues. CDR3 loop: CASSYSTRGRNTGELFF. The CDR3 DNA reads TGTGCCAGCAGTTACTCGACCAGGGGGCGCAACACCGGGGAGCTGTTTTTT.

Of note for this clonotype: A read error may be the cause here, since a much bigger clone is one base away. The chain recombines TRBV20-1 with TRBJ2-1; D is possibly TRBD2 (6 bases). The germline gives CDR1 DFQATT, CDR2 SNEGSKA (reference sequence). The CDR3 runs 13 residues. The CDR3 protein is CSKASGPKGEQCF. DNA of the CDR3: TGCAGTAAAGCAAGCGGGCCAAAGGGTGAGCAGTGCTTC.

This clonotype was picked up many times. The rearrangement uses TRBV15 and TRBJ2-1; the D is unclear. The CDR3 is 14 residues long. CDR1 is LNHNV and CDR2 is YYDKDF in the germline V gene (reference sequence). V lost 1 base, J lost 2 bases, and 6 bases lay in between. CDR3 DNA: TGTGCCACCAGCAGAGGCGGTCCCTACAATGAGCAGTTCTTC. The encoded protein is CATSRGGPYNEQFF.

This sequence joins TRBV18 and TRBJ2-2, with a possible D match to TRBD2 (5 bases). Deletions cut 2 bases from V and 6 bases from J, with 10 bases between. The CDR3 spans 14 residues. The germline gives CDR1 KGHSH, CDR2 LQKENI. The CDR3 DNA sequence: TGTGCCAGCTCACCAGATGGGAGCGCCGGGGAGCTGTTTTTT. Encoded protein: CASSPDGSAGELFF.

At least ten counts were recorded for this clonotype. This chain uses TRBV20-1 with TRBJ2-5; 7 nucleotides line up with TRBD2. In germline, CDR1 is DFQATT, CDR2 SNEGSKA (reference sequence). The trim removed 0 bases at V and 3 bases at J, leaving 13 bases unmatched. CDR3 length: 17 amino acids. CDR3 sequence (DNA): TGCAGTGCTAGAGATCGGTCGACTAGCTCGTTGGAAGAGACCCAGTACTTC. Amino acid sequence: CSARDRSTSSLEETQYF.

The sample holds many counts of this clonotype. The rearrangement joins TRBV10-2 to TRBJ1-6, with a tentative D call TRBD1 (5 bases). Germline CDR1 and CDR2: WSHSY and SAAADI. The V end lost 0 bases, the J end lost 3 bases, and 6 bases lay between the germline ends. The CDR3 totals 15 residues. The CDR3, as DNA: TGCGCCAGCAGTGAGTCGGGGGTCTATAATTCACCCCTCCACTTT. Protein: CASSESGVYNSPLHF.

CDR3 DNA: TGTGCCAGCAGGACAGGAAAGCATTCCGGGGAGCTGTTTTTT. Protein sequence: CASRTGKHSGELFF. The chain carries TRBV6-1 and TRBJ2-2; D perhaps matches TRBD1 (6 bases). This CDR3 contains 14 residues. Trimming left V 6 bases short and J 6 bases short, with 14 bases between. Germline CDR1 is MNHNS and CDR2 is SASEGT.

This clonotype showed up many times. The chain is built from TRBV5-1 and TRBJ2-5; 10 bases agree with TRBD2. The CDR3 is 14 amino acids. Trimming removed 0 bases from V and 9 bases from J; junction bases left unmatched: 5. Germline lookup yields CDR1 SGHRS and CDR2 YFSETQ. The CDR3 here is CASSLGLAGVAQYF. DNA for the CDR3: TGCGCCAGCAGCTTGGGGCTAGCGGGAGTGGCCCAGTACTTC.

Points on this clonotype: This may be a read error, as it is one base from a much larger clone. The chain uses TRBV18 and TRBJ2-5; 8 positions agree with TRBD1. The CDR3 covers 15 residues. Germline loops: CDR1 KGHSH, CDR2 LQKENI. In nucleotides, the CDR3 is TGTGCCAGCTCTCCACTCGGACAGGGTTTAGGGACCCAGTACTTC. Residues: CASSPLGQGLGTQYF.

This clonotype was detected ten times or more. The J gene is TRBJ2-3, the V gene TRBV19; 8 bases fit TRBD2. Losses at the gene ends were 3 bases for V and 4 bases for J; bases not matched to a gene: 0. In germline, CDR1 is LNHDA, CDR2 SQIVND (reference sequence). This CDR3 region has 13 residues. The CDR3 here is CASSMGLADTQYF. Written as DNA, the CDR3 is TGTGCCAGTAGTATGGGACTAGCAGATACGCAGTATTTT.

This clonotype was counted at least ten times. This sequence joins TRBV24-1 and TRBJ2-1; 11 bases line up with TRBD2. Looked up from germline, CDR1 is KGHDR and CDR2 is SFDVKD. There are 20 residues in the CDR3. With 4 bases clipped from V and 7 bases from J, the junction kept 20 bases outside the gene matches. This chain's CDR3 is CATSESGQGGKLAGDNEQFF. CDR3 DNA: TGTGCCACCAGTGAATCCGGACAGGGCGGAAAACTAGCGGGGGATAATGAGCAGTTCTTC.

This clonotype was recorded many times. This chain joins TRBV5-4 and TRBJ2-5, with TRBD1 matching over 10 bases. The CDR3 covers 15 residues. V lost 0 bases to trimming and J lost 5 bases; unmatched junction nucleotides: 4. Germline V CDR1 and CDR2: SGHNT, YYREEE (reference sequence). The chain's CDR3 is CASSLVDRGRETQYF. The CDR3 bases are TGTGCCAGCAGCTTGGTTGACAGGGGGCGGGAGACCCAGTACTTC.

This chain connects TRBV28 to TRBJ2-5, with a possible D match to TRBD1 (6 bases). The CDR3 covers 14 residues. Germline CDR1 MDHEN, CDR2 SYDVKM. V was shortened by 7 bases and J by 4 bases, with 16 bases between the two germline ends. CDR3 DNA sequence: TGTGCCAGCATCCGAAAGGCAGGGGCAGAGACCCAGTACTTC. Its translation: CASIRKAGAETQYF.

The table lists this clonotype with many counts. This chain uses TRBV6-6 with TRBJ2-1, with D hard to call. Trimming took off 10 bases at V and 4 bases at J, with 17 bases between the two ends. CDR3 size: 14 residues. Germline V gene sequence: CDR1 MNHNY, CDR2 SVGAGI (reference sequence). The CDR3: CATRVQGQYNEQFF. In DNA, the CDR3 is TGTGCCACTCGGGTTCAAGGGCAGTACAATGAGCAGTTCTTC.